This T cell receptor beta chain originates from a study of T cell repertoires in cytomegalovirus infection. For the study at large: TCR beta signatures that were public indicated CMV infection and matching HLA type. General observations from the study: Summed public TCR beta family frequency identified CMV carriers bearing the relevant HLA.

The CDR3 length is 16 residues. In germline, CDR1 is SGHVS, CDR2 FQNEAQ. The V end lost 0 bases, the J end lost 7 bases, and 16 bases lay between the germline ends. TCRdb reanalysed the reads using MiXCR and keeps one entry per CDR3 protein. Among 55,000 to 85,000 distinct CDR3 sequences listed, over 3.5% were seen once. This clonotype has at least ten counts. What it binds is not known. The sequenced sample was PBMCs. The gene calls are TRBV7-8 and TRBJ1-5; D may be TRBD1 (6 bases). The clonotype originates from a human donor in good health (CMV status not recorded). Some clones in this sample may be carry-over from other donors' samples. CDR3 DNA sequence: TGTGCCAGCAGCTTAGCGGGAGGGGGTAGTATCCAGCCCCAGCATTTT. Amino acid sequence: CASSLAGGGSIQPQHF. Filled out from reference TRBV7-8 and TRBJ1-5, the complete variable domain reads GAGVSQSPRYKVAKRGQDVALRCDPISGHVSLFWYQQALGQGPEFLTYFQNEAQLDKSGLPSDRFFAERPEGSVSTLKIQRTQQEDSAVYLCASSLAGGGSIQPQHFGDGTRLSIL.